The 5 T cell receptor beta chains given below trace back to one sample, sequenced in a study of T-cell memory formation after mild COVID-19. One entry per CDR3 protein, called by TCRdb with MiXCR from the 5' RACE reads. There are roughly 100,000 distinct CDR3 sequences in the sample; about 13% occur only once, and about 28% lies in the top ten. Sequenced: PBMCs or a T cell subset sorted from them (not recorded which). Receptors were obtained from an adult woman who had mild COVID-19 (a few samples of this study predate the infection). Cell type and time point are not known.

This clonotype has a handful of counts. The chain employs TRBV21-1 and TRBJ1-2; the table calls TRBD1, which could not be checked here. TRBV21-1 is marked as a pseudogene. The CDR3 totals 13 residues. CDR3 nucleotides: TGTGCCAGCAGCAAAGAGGGACCCCGCGGCTACACCTTC. This encodes CASSKEGPRGYTF.

This clonotype was seen more than once but under ten times. The chain combines TRBV7-9 with TRBJ1-2; D is unresolved. This CDR3 is 12 amino acids long. Germline V gene data show CDR1 as SEHNR and CDR2 as FQNEAQ (reference sequence). The V gene lost 5 bases and the J gene lost 4 bases, with 8 bases spanning the gap. CDR3 residues: CASSPPSYGYTF. The CDR3 region has the DNA TGTGCCAGCAGCCCCCCCAGCTATGGCTACACCTTC.

This clonotype occurred a few times. V usage is TRBV3-1 and J usage is TRBJ2-3; no clear D. V was clipped by 0 bases and J by 3 bases, with 4 bases between them. This CDR3 has 13 residues. In germline, CDR1 is LGHDT, CDR2 YNNKEL (reference sequence). The CDR3 is CASSQEITDTQYF. CDR3 bases: TGTGCCAGCAGCCAAGAAATAACAGATACGCAGTATTTT.

This clonotype was observed a few times. One end of the junction fails to match germline, which may point to a read error. This chain connects TRBV12-3 or TRBV12-4 to TRBJ1-3; D unclear. The length of the CDR3 is 9 residues. The CDR3: CASSPPWIF. The CDR3 DNA sequence: TGTGCCAGCAGTCCGCCATGGATTTTT.

V gene TRBV5-1 combines with J gene TRBJ1-5; no firm D call. Germline V CDR1 and CDR2: SGHRS, YFSETQ. The CDR3 has 15 residues. V lost 1 base and J lost 0, with 8 bases in between. The CDR3 DNA reads as TGCGCCAGCAGCTTGTTAGGTAATAGCAATCAGCCCCAGCATTTT. As protein: CASSLLGNSNQPQHF.